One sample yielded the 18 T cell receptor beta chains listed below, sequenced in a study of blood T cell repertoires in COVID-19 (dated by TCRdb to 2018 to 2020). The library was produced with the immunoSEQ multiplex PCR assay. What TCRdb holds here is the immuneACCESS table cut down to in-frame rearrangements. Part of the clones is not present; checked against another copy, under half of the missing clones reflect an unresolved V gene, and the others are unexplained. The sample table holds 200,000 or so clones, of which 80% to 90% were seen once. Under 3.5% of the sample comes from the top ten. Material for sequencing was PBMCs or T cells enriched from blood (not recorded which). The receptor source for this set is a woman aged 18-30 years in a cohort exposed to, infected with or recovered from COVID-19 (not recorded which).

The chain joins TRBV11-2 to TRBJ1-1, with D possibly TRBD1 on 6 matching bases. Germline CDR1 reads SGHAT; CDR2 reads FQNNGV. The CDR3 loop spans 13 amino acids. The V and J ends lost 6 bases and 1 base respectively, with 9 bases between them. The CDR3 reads CASSLDRNTEAFF. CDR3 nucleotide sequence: TGTGCCAGCAGTTTGGACAGGAACACTGAAGCTTTCTTT.

The CDR3: CASSDRRDRGSPLHF. As DNA, the CDR3 is TGTGCCAGCAGCGACCGCCGGGACAGAGGATCCCCCCTCCACTTT. The gene calls are TRBV14 and TRBJ1-6; TRBD1 aligns across 7 bases. CDR1 is SGHDN and CDR2 is FVKESK in the germline V gene. Trimming at V came to 5 bases and at J to 13 bases, leaving 14 bases not matched to a gene. The CDR3 extends over 15 amino acids.

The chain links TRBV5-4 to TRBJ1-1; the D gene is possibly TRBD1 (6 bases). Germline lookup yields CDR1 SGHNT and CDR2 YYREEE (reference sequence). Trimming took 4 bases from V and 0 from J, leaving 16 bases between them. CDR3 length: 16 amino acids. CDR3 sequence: CASSPDRIYMNTEAFF. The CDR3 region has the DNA TGTGCCAGCAGCCCCGACAGGATTTACATGAACACTGAAGCTTTCTTT.

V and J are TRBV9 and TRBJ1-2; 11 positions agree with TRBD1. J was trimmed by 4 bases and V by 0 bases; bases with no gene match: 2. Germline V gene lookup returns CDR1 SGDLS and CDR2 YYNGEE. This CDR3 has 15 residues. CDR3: CASSVGDRGTYGYTF. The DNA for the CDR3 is TGTGCCAGCAGCGTAGGGGACAGGGGGACCTATGGCTACACCTTC.

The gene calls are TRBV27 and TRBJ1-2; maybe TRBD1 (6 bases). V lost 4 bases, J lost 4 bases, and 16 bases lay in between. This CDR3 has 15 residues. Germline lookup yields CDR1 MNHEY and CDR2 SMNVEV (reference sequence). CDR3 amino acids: CASSSRDTPPYGYTF. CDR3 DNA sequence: TGTGCCAGCAGTTCCCGGGACACCCCGCCCTATGGCTACACCTTC.

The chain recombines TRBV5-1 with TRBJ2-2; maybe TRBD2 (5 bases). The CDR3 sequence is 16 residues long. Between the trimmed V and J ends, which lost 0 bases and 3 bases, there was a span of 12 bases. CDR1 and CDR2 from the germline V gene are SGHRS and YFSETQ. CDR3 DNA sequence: TGCGCCAGCAGCTTGGTTCCTAGCCAGGACACCGGGGAGCTGTTTTTT. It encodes CASSLVPSQDTGELFF.

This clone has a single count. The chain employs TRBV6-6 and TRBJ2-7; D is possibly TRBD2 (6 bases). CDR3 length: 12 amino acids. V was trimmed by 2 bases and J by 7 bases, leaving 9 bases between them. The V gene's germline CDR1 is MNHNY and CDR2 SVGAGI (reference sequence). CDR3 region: CASSYAGGEQYF. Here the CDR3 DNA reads TGTGCCAGCAGTTACGCTGGGGGGGAGCAGTACTTC.

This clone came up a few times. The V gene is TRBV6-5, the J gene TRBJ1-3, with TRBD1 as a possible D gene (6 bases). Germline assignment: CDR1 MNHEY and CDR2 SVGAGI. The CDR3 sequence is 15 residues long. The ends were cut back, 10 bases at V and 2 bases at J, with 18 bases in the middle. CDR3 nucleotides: TGTGCCACCTATACAGGGTCTGGAGCTGGAAACACCATATATTTT. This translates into CATYTGSGAGNTIYF.

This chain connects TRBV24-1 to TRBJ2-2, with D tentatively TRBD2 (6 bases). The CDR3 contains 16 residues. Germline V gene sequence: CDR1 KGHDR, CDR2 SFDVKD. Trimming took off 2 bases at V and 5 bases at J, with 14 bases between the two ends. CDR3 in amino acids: CATSDSGTGDTGELFF. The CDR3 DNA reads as TGTGCCACCAGTGATTCTGGGACGGGGGATACCGGGGAGCTGTTTTTT.

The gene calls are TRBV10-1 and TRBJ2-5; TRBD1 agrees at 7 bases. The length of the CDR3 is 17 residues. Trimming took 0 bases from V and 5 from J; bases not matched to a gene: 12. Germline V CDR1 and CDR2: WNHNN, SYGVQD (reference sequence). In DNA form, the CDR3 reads TGCGCCAGCAGTGAGTCGAACCTAGGGGGCCTGGGGGAGACCCAGTACTTC. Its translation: CASSESNLGGLGETQYF.

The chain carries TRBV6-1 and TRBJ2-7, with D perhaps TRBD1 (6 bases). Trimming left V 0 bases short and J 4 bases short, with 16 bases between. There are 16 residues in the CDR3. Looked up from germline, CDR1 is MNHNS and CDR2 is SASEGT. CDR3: CASSEAPGWTDYEQYF. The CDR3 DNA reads TGTGCCAGCAGTGAAGCGCCGGGGTGGACAGATTACGAGCAGTACTTC.

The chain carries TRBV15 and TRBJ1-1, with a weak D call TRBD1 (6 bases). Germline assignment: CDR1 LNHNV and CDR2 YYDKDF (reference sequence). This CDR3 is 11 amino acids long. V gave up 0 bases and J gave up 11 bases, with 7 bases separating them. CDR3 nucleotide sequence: TGTGCCACCAGCAGAGACAGGGGTGCTTTCTTT. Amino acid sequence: CATSRDRGAFF.

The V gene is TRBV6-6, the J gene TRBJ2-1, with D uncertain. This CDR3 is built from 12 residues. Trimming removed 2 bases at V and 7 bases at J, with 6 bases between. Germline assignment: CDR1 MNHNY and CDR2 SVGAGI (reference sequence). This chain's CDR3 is CASSYPQNEQFF. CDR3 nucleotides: TGTGCCAGCAGTTACCCGCAGAATGAGCAGTTCTTC.

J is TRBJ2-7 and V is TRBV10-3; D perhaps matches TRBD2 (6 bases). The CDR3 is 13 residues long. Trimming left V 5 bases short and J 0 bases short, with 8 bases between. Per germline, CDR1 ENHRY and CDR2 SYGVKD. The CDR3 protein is CAISRESSYEQYF. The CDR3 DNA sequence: TGTGCCATCAGTCGGGAGAGCTCCTACGAGCAGTACTTC.

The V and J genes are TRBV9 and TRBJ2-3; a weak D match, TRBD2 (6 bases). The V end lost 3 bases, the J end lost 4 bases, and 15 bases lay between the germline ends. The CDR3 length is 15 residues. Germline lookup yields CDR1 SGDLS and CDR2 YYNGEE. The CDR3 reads CASSERAGSADTQYF. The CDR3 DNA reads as TGTGCCAGCAGCGAGCGGGCAGGGAGCGCAGATACGCAGTATTTT.

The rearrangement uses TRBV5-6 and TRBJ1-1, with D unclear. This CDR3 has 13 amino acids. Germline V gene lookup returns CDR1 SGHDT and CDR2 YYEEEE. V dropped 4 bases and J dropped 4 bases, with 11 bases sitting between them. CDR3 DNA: TGTGCCAGCAGCCGAAGGGAGGCCACTGAAGCTTTCTTT. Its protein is CASSRREATEAFF.

CDR3 residues: CASSRASGGEGEQFF. CDR3 sequence (DNA): TGTGCCAGCTCTCGGGCTAGCGGAGGGGAGGGAGAGCAGTTCTTC. The chain uses TRBV2 and TRBJ2-1; 7 bases line up with TRBD2. This CDR3 comprises 15 residues. J gave up 10 bases and V 8 bases, and 17 bases lay outside the gene matches. Germline-derived CDR1 and CDR2 are SNHLY and FYNNEI.

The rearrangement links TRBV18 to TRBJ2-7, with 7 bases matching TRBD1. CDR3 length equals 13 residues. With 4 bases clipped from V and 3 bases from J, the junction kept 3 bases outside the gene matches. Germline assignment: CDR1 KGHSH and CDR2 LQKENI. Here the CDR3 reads CASSQGAGYEQYF. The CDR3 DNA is TGTGCCAGCTCACAGGGGGCAGGCTACGAGCAGTACTTC.